The 2 T cell receptor beta chains listed next were all sequenced from one sample in a study of cytomegalovirus exposure and HLA in healthy donors. Measured with immunoSEQ multiplex PCR; TCRdb has only the in-frame clones, and not every one. The sample carries fewer than 120,000 clones, roughly 90% recorded once. Specimen: PBMCs. Source of these receptors: a woman aged 25 to 39 in good health and CMV-seropositive.

The rearrangement links TRBV19 to TRBJ1-5; 8 positions agree with TRBD1. After removal of 4 bases from V and 5 bases from J, the junction contained 7 bases not matched to a gene. This CDR3 contains 15 residues. Germline-derived CDR1 and CDR2 are LNHDA and SQIVND (reference sequence). CDR3 DNA: TGTGCCAGTAGTAACGGGACAGGTCCCCATCAGCCCCAGCATTTT. Translation: CASSNGTGPHQPQHF. The full variable domain, with the rest looked up from reference TRBV19 and TRBJ1-5, is DGGITQSPKYLFRKEGQNVTLSCEQNLNHDAMYWYRQDPGQGLRLIYYSQIVNDFQKGDIAEGYSVSREKKESFPLTVTSAQKNPTAFYLCASSNGTGPHQPQHFGDGTRLSIL.

The chain uses TRBV7-6 and TRBJ2-1; weak D call: TRBD2 (5 bases). CDR1 SGHVS and CDR2 FNYEAQ come from the germline V gene. This CDR3 is built from 17 residues. The V end lost 3 bases, the J end lost 9 bases, and 24 bases lay between the germline ends. The CDR3 spells CASSLRLPSSGIGEQFF. CDR3 nucleotide sequence: TGTGCCAGCAGCTTGCGTCTTCCTAGCTCAGGTATAGGTGAGCAGTTCTTC.